The rows below give T cell receptor beta chains drawn from one sample of a study of control samples from healthy donors and cancer patients. Repertoires were generated with immunoSEQ multiplex PCR, while TCRdb's copy carries only in-frame clones and drops some. The profile covers about 110,000 clones, with around nine tenths appearing a single time and under 20% taken by the ten largest. Input material: blood. These receptors all come from a woman aged 50 to 60 in good health. The CDR3 runs from the conserved cysteine through the conserved F or W. The D gene is left open where the match is weak. Clone size, where shown, is once, few, many, or a class for clones that have expanded.

cdr3_nt	cdr3_aa	d_call	v_call	j_call	clone_size
TGTGCCAGCAGAAACCCCCCAGGAGAGACCCAGTACTTC	CASRNPPGETQYF	NA	TRBV27	TRBJ2-5	NA
TGTGCCAGCAGTTGGCAGGGTCCGGGATGGCCCCAGCATTTT	CASSWQGPGWPQHF	NA	TRBV6-5	TRBJ1-5	NA
TGTGCCAGCAGCGCTAGGGCGGGGGGGCCGGACACTGAAGCTTTCTTT	CASSARAGGPDTEAFF	NA	TRBV9	TRBJ1-1	NA
TGTGCCAGCAGTACTCAGGGCCGAGTTGATCAGCCCCAGCATTTT	CASSTQGRVDQPQHF	NA	TRBV27	TRBJ1-5	NA
TGTGCCAGCCGGGGGAGCTCTGGAAACACCATATATTTT	CASRGSSGNTIYF	NA	TRBV14	TRBJ1-3	NA
TGTGCCAGCAGTGACCGTCGGCCAGGGGGCCACAATGAGCAGTTCTTC	CASSDRRPGGHNEQFF	TRBD1	TRBV6-4	TRBJ2-1	NA
TGTGCCAGCAGTTATGAGGCCCCACCCGGGGAGCTGTTTTTT	CASSYEAPPGELFF	NA	TRBV6-5	TRBJ2-2	NA
TGTGCCAGCAAAGGGCAGGGAACCGGGGAGCTGTTTTTT	CASKGQGTGELFF	NA	TRBV2	TRBJ2-2	NA
TGTGCCAGCAGTTTACAGGGAGGGGGGCTGACTGAAGCTTTCTTT	CASSLQGGGLTEAFF	NA	TRBV27	TRBJ1-1	NA
TGTGCCAGCAGCTGGGGGACAGGATCCTACGAGCAGTACTTC	CASSWGTGSYEQYF	TRBD1	TRBV5-5	TRBJ2-7	once
TGTGCCAGCAGTGGGCCCACAGATACGCAGTATTTT	CASSGPTDTQYF	NA	TRBV2	TRBJ2-3	NA
TGCGCCAGCAGCTTGGGGGACAGTGGCAACGAGCAGTACTTC	CASSLGDSGNEQYF	TRBD1	TRBV5-1	TRBJ2-7	once
TGTGCCAGCATCTTAGCGGGGCCCTCCTACAATGAGCAGTTCTTC	CASILAGPSYNEQFF	TRBD2	TRBV2	TRBJ2-1	NA
TGTGCCAGCAGTGTTCCCCCTCTCACCCATCAGCCCCAGCATTTT	CASSVPPLTHQPQHF	NA	TRBV2	TRBJ1-5	NA
TGTGCCAGTAGTCCCACTTACCGGGGATTATATGGCTACACCTTC	CASSPTYRGLYGYTF	NA	TRBV19	TRBJ1-2	NA
TGTGCCTGGAGTGTACAGGGGTATGGGACTGAAGCTTTCTTT	CAWSVQGYGTEAFF	TRBD1	TRBV30	TRBJ1-1	NA
TGCAGCGTAAAGACAGGGGAGGGTCAGCCCCAGCATTTT	CSVKTGEGQPQHF	TRBD1	TRBV29-1	TRBJ1-5	NA
TGTGCCACCAGTGATACCCGACTCACAGATACGCAGTATTTT	CATSDTRLTDTQYF	NA	TRBV24-1	TRBJ2-3	NA
TGTGCCAGCATTAGCTGCGCCGGTGACTCTGGAAACACCATATATTTT	CASISCAGDSGNTIYF	NA	TRBV21-1	TRBJ1-3	NA
TGTGCCAGCAGTTACGAGGGCTACTCCTACGAGCAGTACTTC	CASSYEGYSYEQYF	NA	TRBV6-6	TRBJ2-7	NA
TGTGCCTGGAGTGCTCTAGCGGGAGATTACAATGAGCAGTTCTTC	CAWSALAGDYNEQFF	TRBD2	TRBV30	TRBJ2-1	NA
TGTGCCAGCAGGGGGGACACTTCCTACGAGCAGTACTTC	CASRGDTSYEQYF	NA	TRBV2	TRBJ2-7	once
TGTGCCAGCAGCTTACAGGGGGTGACCGGGGAGCTGTTTTTT	CASSLQGVTGELFF	TRBD1	TRBV7-9	TRBJ2-2	few
TGTGCCAGCAGCTTGGATTTGGTTGAAAAACTGTTTTTT	CASSLDLVEKLFF	NA	TRBV11-2	TRBJ1-4	NA
TGTGCCAGCCGGACTAGCCCAACCGGGGAGCTGTTTTTT	CASRTSPTGELFF	TRBD2	TRBV2	TRBJ2-2	NA
TGTGCCAGCAGTGCCCGGGGTCCTGGCTACACCTTC	CASSARGPGYTF	NA	TRBV28	TRBJ1-2	NA
TGTGCCAGCAGCCCAGCGAGGGGCGGCTTATCTGAAGCTTTCTTT	CASSPARGGLSEAFF	NA	TRBV7-6	TRBJ1-1	NA
TGTGCCAGTAGTATAACAGTGGGCTCACCCCTCCACTTT	CASSITVGSPLHF	NA	TRBV19	TRBJ1-6	NA
TGTGCCAGCAGATACACCCGGAACACTGAAGCTTTCTTT	CASRYTRNTEAFF	NA	TRBV6-6	TRBJ1-1	NA
TGTGCCAGCAGCTTATTGACTAGCGGGAGTGATACGCAGTATTTT	CASSLLTSGSDTQYF	TRBD2	TRBV7-3	TRBJ2-3	NA
TGTGCCAGTAGTATGGACTTTCCCCCCTCTGGAAACACCATATATTTT	CASSMDFPPSGNTIYF	NA	TRBV19	TRBJ1-3	NA
TGTGCCAGCGGGGCAGCTTCCTACAATGAGCAGTTCTTC	CASGAASYNEQFF	NA	TRBV12-3/TRBV12-4	TRBJ2-1	NA
TGTGCCAGTAGTATGAGGGGCGGGTCATCGGCTTTCTTT	CASSMRGGSSAFF	NA	TRBV19	TRBJ1-1	NA
TGCGCCAGCAGCTTGCAGACAGCTTATAATTCACCCCTCCACTTT	CASSLQTAYNSPLHF	NA	TRBV5-1	TRBJ1-6	NA
TGTGCCAGTAGTACGCGGGGACTAGCGGGAGGAATTGAGCAGTTCTTC	CASSTRGLAGGIEQFF	TRBD2	TRBV19	TRBJ2-1	NA
TGTGCCAGCAGTTCCCGGGAGAGTAAGCCCCAGCATTTT	CASSSRESKPQHF	NA	TRBV6-2/TRBV6-3	TRBJ1-5	few
TGTGCCAGCAGCCTGACTATTAATCAGCCCCAGCATTTT	CASSLTINQPQHF	NA	TRBV27	TRBJ1-5	many